The 24 T cell receptor beta chains below all came from one sample that was sequenced in a study of blood T cell repertoires in COVID-19. Libraries were prepared by immunoSEQ multiplex PCR; TCRdb keeps only in-frame clonotypes and omits some of them. The sample consists of 250,000 or so clones, approximately 88% of them appearing once. Source material: PBMCs or T cells enriched from blood (not recorded which). Receptors were obtained from a woman aged 40 to 49 with acute COVID-19.

The rearrangement joins TRBV12-5 to TRBJ1-6; TRBD1 aligns across 7 bases. Germline CDR1 and CDR2: LGHNT and FRNRAP. This CDR3 has 13 amino acids. V was pared by 6 bases and J by 8 bases, with 4 bases of the junction left unmatched. The CDR3 here is CASGTGPDSPLHF. The CDR3, as DNA: TGTGCTAGTGGGACAGGGCCTGATTCACCCCTCCACTTT.

V usage is TRBV27 and J usage is TRBJ1-4; D ambiguous. The germline V and J ends were trimmed by 4 bases and 4 bases, with 10 bases remaining between them. The germline CDR1 and CDR2 sequences are MNHEY and SMNVEV (reference sequence). CDR3 length equals 14 residues. The CDR3 loop is CASSYSNLNEKLFF. CDR3 DNA sequence: TGTGCCAGCAGTTACAGCAATCTTAATGAAAAACTGTTTTTT.

DNA for the CDR3: TGTGCCAGCAGGGCGGGACAGGGGGCTTCTGGGGCCAACGTCCTGACTTTC. Its translation: CASRAGQGASGANVLTF. The genes are TRBV5-5 and TRBJ2-6; 12 bases match TRBD1. The CDR3 totals 17 residues. V shed 5 bases, J shed 1 base, and the junction held 4 bases outside the gene matches. Germline lookup yields CDR1 SGHKS and CDR2 YYEKEE (reference sequence).

Of note for this clone: The junction differs from germline at one of its ends, possibly a read error. The rearrangement links TRBV12-5 to TRBJ1-1, with TRBD1 as a possible D gene (6 bases). The CDR3 is 13 amino acids. Germline lookup yields CDR1 LGHNT and CDR2 FRNRAP. In DNA, the CDR3 is TGTGCTAGTGGCTTGGACAGCAACACTGAAGCTTTCTTT. Translated, it gives CASGLDSNTEAFF.

V is TRBV6-5 and J is TRBJ1-1, with 7 bases fitting TRBD1. Germline trimming cut 6 bases from V and 0 bases from J; bases unmatched to any gene: 4. The CDR3 is made up of 14 amino acids. Per the germline V gene, CDR1 is MNHEY and CDR2 is SVGAGI. The CDR3 coding sequence is TGTGCCAGCAGGGGACAGATAATGAACACTGAAGCTTTCTTT. Translation gives CASRGQIMNTEAFF.

The chain carries TRBV6-2 or TRBV6-3 and TRBJ1-1; the match to TRBD1 covers 7 bases. Germline values: CDR1 MNHEY, CDR2 SVGEGT. The ends lost 6 bases at V and 4 bases at J; junction bases unmatched: 8. The length of the CDR3 is 14 residues. DNA of the CDR3: TGTGCCAGCAGCCCGGATCAGGGGGGCACTGAAGCTTTCTTT. This codes for CASSPDQGGTEAFF.

With respect to this clone: A read error may account for a junction end that differs from germline. This rearrangement joins TRBV6-5 to TRBJ1-4; a possible D gene is TRBD1 (6 bases). The germline V gene encodes CDR1 MNHEY and CDR2 SVGAGI. The CDR3 covers 14 residues. CDR3 protein: CASSYRTANEKLFF. DNA for the CDR3: TGTGCCAGCAGTTACCGGACAGCTAACGAAAAACTGTTTTTT.

Note on this clone: At one end the junction does not follow the germline gene, possibly because of a read error. The chain joins TRBV29-1 to TRBJ1-2; D possibly corresponds to TRBD1 (6 bases). This CDR3 region has 13 residues. CDR1 SQVTM and CDR2 ANQGSEA come from the germline V gene. CDR3 region: CSVEGQGTGGYTF. DNA for the CDR3: TGCAGCGTCGAAGGGCAGGGGACGGGTGGCTACACCTTC.

V gene TRBV5-4 combines with J gene TRBJ1-1; 10 bases map to TRBD1. V was clipped by 2 bases and J by 0 bases; unmatched bases: 4. This CDR3 spans 16 amino acids. Per germline, CDR1 SGHNT and CDR2 YYREEE (reference sequence). The CDR3 loop reads CASSLPGQGMNTEAFF. DNA of the CDR3: TGTGCCAGCAGCTTACCGGGACAGGGGATGAACACTGAAGCTTTCTTT.

The V call is TRBV5-1, the J call TRBJ1-1; 12 bases line up with TRBD1. J was trimmed by 4 bases and V by 3 bases; bases with no gene match: 4. CDR1 is SGHRS, CDR2 YFSETQ, per germline. The CDR3 is 15 residues long. CDR3 protein: CASSSRGQGATEAFF. DNA for the CDR3: TGCGCCAGCAGCTCGAGGGGACAGGGGGCCACTGAAGCTTTCTTT.

The CDR3: CASSQSRGDYRSGNTIYF. CDR3 DNA: TGCGCCAGCAGCCAATCCCGCGGGGATTACCGCTCTGGAAACACCATATATTTT. The gene calls are TRBV4-1 and TRBJ1-3; D unclear. Germline loops: CDR1 MGHRA, CDR2 YSYEKL. The V end lost 2 bases, the J end lost 0 bases, and 17 bases lay between the germline ends. The CDR3 sequence is 18 residues long.

This clone appeared a single time. The chain combines TRBV7-2 with TRBJ2-2; TRBD2 agrees at 16 bases. The germline CDR1 and CDR2 sequences are SGHTA and FQGNSA. Trimming cost V 6 bases and J 7 bases; bases outside gene matches: 11. The CDR3 extends over 18 amino acids. The DNA for the CDR3 is TGTGCCAGCAGTCATACCGGGACTAGCGGGGGGGCCGGCGGGGAGCTGTTTTTT. It translates to CASSHTGTSGGAGGELFF.

The rearrangement uses TRBV7-2 and TRBJ2-5; D might be TRBD2 (6 bases). CDR1 is SGHTA and CDR2 is FQGNSA in the germline V gene. The CDR3 covers 14 residues. Trimming removed 1 base at V and 5 bases at J, with 11 bases between. Written as DNA, the CDR3 is TGTGCCAGCAGCTTAGGGACTACGACTGAGACCCAGTACTTC. It is translated as CASSLGTTTETQYF.

The chain couples TRBV5-1 to TRBJ1-2; D may be TRBD1 (6 bases). The V gene's germline CDR1 is SGHRS and CDR2 YFSETQ. The CDR3 has 12 residues. Deletions cut 7 bases from V and 12 bases from J, with 19 bases between. In DNA form, the CDR3 reads TGCGCCAGCGCCCCTCGGGGGGGCCAGCACACCTTC. Protein product: CASAPRGGQHTF.

J is TRBJ1-1 and V is TRBV3-1 (or the pseudogene TRBV3-2); 7 bases map to TRBD1. The V segment lost 4 bases and the J segment 1 base; nucleotides outside the gene matches: 3. This CDR3 spans 14 amino acids. Germline assignment: CDR1 LGHDT and CDR2 YNNKEL (reference sequence). In DNA form, the CDR3 reads TGTGCCAGCAGCCGAGGACAGGCGAACACTGAAGCTTTCTTT. Translation: CASSRGQANTEAFF.

This sequence joins TRBV24-1 and TRBJ2-1; D is undetermined. V dropped 5 bases and J dropped 8 bases, with 6 bases sitting between them. The CDR3 is made up of 11 amino acids. In germline, CDR1 is KGHDR, CDR2 SFDVKD. CDR3 loop: CATSVEYEQFF. Here the CDR3 DNA reads TGTGCCACCAGTGTTGAGTATGAGCAGTTCTTC.

This clone was detected once. The gene calls are TRBV29-1 and TRBJ2-7; D may be TRBD1 (6 bases). From germline, CDR1 is SQVTM and CDR2 ANQGSEA. V lost 4 bases, J lost 6 bases, and 10 bases lay in between. The CDR3 has 11 amino acids. CDR3 nucleotides: TGCAGCGTTGTGAAAGGGGGCGAGCAGTACTTC. Protein product: CSVVKGGEQYF.

V is TRBV5-4 and J is TRBJ1-1; D is perhaps TRBD1 (5 bases). This CDR3 has 14 amino acids. Trimming removed 6 bases from V and 4 bases from J, with 16 bases in between. The germline V gene has CDR1 SGHNT and CDR2 YYREEE (reference sequence). The DNA for the CDR3 is TGTGCCAGCACCTGGGACCTGGAGGGCACTGAAGCTTTCTTT. Translated, it gives CASTWDLEGTEAFF.

This clone was picked up one time. This chain links TRBV6-5 with TRBJ1-1, with D tentatively TRBD1 (5 bases). The CDR3 contains 15 residues. The germline V gene encodes CDR1 MNHEY and CDR2 SVGAGI. Trimming took off 2 bases at V and 3 bases at J, with 13 bases between the two ends. CDR3 DNA: TGTGCCAGCAGTTACGGGGGGGGTAGGGACACTGAAGCTTTCTTT. Translating it yields CASSYGGGRDTEAFF.

V gene TRBV18 combines with J gene TRBJ1-1; TRBD1 aligns across 7 bases. J lost 0 bases, V lost 3 bases, and 4 bases had no gene match. The CDR3 covers 15 residues. Germline CDR1 is KGHSH and CDR2 is LQKENI. The CDR3 protein is CASSPVTGMNTEAFF. The CDR3 nucleotides are TGTGCCAGCTCACCGGTGACAGGGATGAACACTGAAGCTTTCTTT.

V is TRBV4-2 and J is TRBJ2-3; 9 nucleotides align to TRBD2. Germline V CDR1 and CDR2: LGHNA, YNFKEQ. V dropped 0 bases and J dropped 3; count of bases not matched to a gene: 4. The CDR3 is 16 amino acids. CDR3 protein: CASSQEGGGATDTQYF. CDR3 bases: TGTGCCAGCAGCCAAGAAGGCGGGGGGGCAACAGATACGCAGTATTTT.

Only one count was recorded for this clone. V gene TRBV5-1 combines with J gene TRBJ1-1, with unresolved D. CDR1 is SGHRS and CDR2 is YFSETQ in the germline V gene. The CDR3 is made up of 13 amino acids. V shed 4 bases and J shed 1 base, with 8 bases lying between them. The CDR3 is CASSRTTNTEAFF. DNA of the CDR3: TGCGCCAGCAGCCGTACAACGAACACTGAAGCTTTCTTT.

V and J are TRBV6-4 and TRBJ2-1; 8 nucleotides match TRBD1. CDR3 length: 13 amino acids. V was clipped by 8 bases and J by 5 bases; unmatched bases: 5. Germline CDR1 reads MRHNA; CDR2 reads SNTAGT. The CDR3 protein is CASSGGTDNEQFF. The CDR3 DNA reads TGTGCCAGCTCAGGGGGCACAGACAATGAGCAGTTCTTC.

The V call is TRBV12-3 or TRBV12-4, the J call TRBJ1-1; TRBD1 matches 9 bases. With V trimmed by 3 bases and J by 7 bases, 3 bases remained unmatched. This CDR3 has 13 residues. CDR3 amino acids: CASSLGQGIEAFF. In DNA form, the CDR3 reads TGTGCCAGCAGTTTGGGACAGGGAATTGAAGCTTTCTTT.